The 17 T cell receptor beta chains reported below all come from one sample, sequenced in a study of TIL therapy for anti-PD-1-resistant metastatic lung cancer. The libraries were made with immunoSEQ v3. The assay was immunoSEQ multiplex PCR, and TCRdb's table has in-frame clones only and misses some. Of about 59,000 clones in the sample, 73% are singletons; the top ten hold less than 2%. The time point denotes: pre-treatment sample, taken before nivolumab and TIL therapy. Material: blood, obtained at baseline. The receptors shown here come from a person between 30 and 79 years old with non-small cell lung cancer.

The chain uses TRBV27 and TRBJ2-7; D perhaps matches TRBD1 (6 bases). The length of the CDR3 is 16 residues. The germline V gene encodes CDR1 MNHEY and CDR2 SMNVEV (reference sequence). V lost 0 bases and J lost 3, with 15 bases in between. The CDR3 DNA reads as TGTGCCAGCAGTTTATCAGCCCAGACAGGATTCTACGAGCAGTACTTC. This encodes CASSLSAQTGFYEQYF.

This clone showed up just once. The J gene is TRBJ2-4, the V gene TRBV7-2, with 8 bases lining up with TRBD1. V lost 6 bases and J lost 7; bases outside the gene matches: 5. Per germline, CDR1 SGHTA and CDR2 FQGNSA. The CDR3 contains 13 residues. DNA for the CDR3: TGTGCCAGCAGTAGCCAGGGGGCGAACATTCAGTACTTC. Residues: CASSSQGANIQYF.

This clone was detected only a few times. The chain employs TRBV2 and TRBJ2-7, with D possibly matching TRBD1 (5 bases). The germline CDR1 and CDR2 sequences are SNHLY and FYNNEI. The CDR3 has 14 amino acids. V was clipped by 7 bases and J by 0 bases, with 13 bases between them. This CDR3 is CASKLDRRSYEQYF. Here the CDR3 DNA reads TGTGCCAGCAAACTCGACAGACGCTCCTACGAGCAGTACTTC. Supplemented by reference TRBV2 and TRBJ2-7, the full variable domain reads EPEVTQTPSHQVTQMGQEVILRCVPISNHLYFYWYRQILGQKVEFLVSFYNNEISEKSEIFDDQFSVERPDGSNFTLKIRSTKLEDSAMYFCASKLDRRSYEQYFGPGTRLTVT.

This clone was seen at least ten times. The V and J genes are TRBV5-5 and TRBJ1-6; 7 bases are shared with TRBD1. The CDR3 covers 14 residues. Unmatched junction bases numbered 5, after V lost 7 bases and J lost 4 bases. Germline CDR1 reads SGHKS; CDR2 reads YYEKEE (reference sequence). The CDR3 here is CASSLGQYNSPLHF. DNA of the CDR3: TGTGCCAGCTCCTTGGGACAGTATAATTCACCCCTCCACTTT.

The chain recombines TRBV6-5 with TRBJ1-1; 9 nucleotides align to TRBD1. Trimming removed 6 bases from V and 2 bases from J; junction bases left unmatched: 4. The CDR3 length is 14 residues. Germline V gene lookup returns CDR1 MNHEY and CDR2 SVGAGI. The CDR3 sequence is CASSLQGANTEAFF. CDR3 coding DNA: TGTGCCAGCAGCTTACAGGGGGCCAACACTGAAGCTTTCTTT.

The J gene is TRBJ2-5, the V gene TRBV30, with D perhaps being TRBD1 or TRBD2 (5 bases each). Trimming pared 2 bases from V and 11 bases from J, leaving 15 bases between. Germline values: CDR1 GTSNPN, CDR2 SVGIG (reference sequence). CDR3 length: 12 residues. CDR3 sequence: CAWSPSVGEQYF. CDR3 nucleotide sequence: TGTGCCTGGAGTCCCTCCGTGGGGGAGCAGTACTTC.

This clone was found once. V usage is TRBV9 and J usage is TRBJ2-6; TRBD2 might be the D (6 bases). CDR1 is SGDLS and CDR2 is YYNGEE in the germline V gene. This CDR3 has 18 amino acids. The V end lost 0 bases, the J end lost 1 base, and 14 bases lay between the germline ends. CDR3 in amino acids: CASSVEAPEGSGANVLTF. Written as DNA, the CDR3 is TGTGCCAGCAGCGTAGAGGCTCCGGAGGGATCTGGGGCCAACGTCCTGACTTTC.

The chain couples TRBV4-1 to TRBJ2-5, with D maybe TRBD1 (5 bases). Germline V gives CDR1 MGHRA, CDR2 YSYEKL. This CDR3 is built from 14 residues. Between the trimmed V and J ends, which lost 6 bases and 5 bases, there was a span of 16 bases. CDR3: CASSPSGPGETQYF. CDR3 bases: TGCGCCAGCAGTCCCTCCGGGCCAGGGGAGACCCAGTACTTC.

The rearrangement joins TRBV6-5 to TRBJ2-7; TRBD2 aligns across 7 bases. Per the germline V gene, CDR1 is MNHEY and CDR2 is SVGAGI. V lost 8 bases, J lost 6 bases, and 10 bases stayed unmatched. This CDR3 region has 13 residues. Written as DNA, the CDR3 is TGTGCCAGCTCACTTAGCGGGCTGGGCGAGCAGTACTTC. It yields the protein CASSLSGLGEQYF.

The rearrangement links TRBV28 to TRBJ2-7; TRBD1 matches at 9 bases. CDR1 MDHEN and CDR2 SYDVKM come from the germline V gene. Unmatched junction bases numbered 12, after V lost 10 bases and J lost 5 bases. The length of the CDR3 is 14 residues. The CDR3 spells CAIKTGQGHHEQYF. The CDR3 nucleotides read TGTGCCATCAAAACGGGACAGGGCCACCACGAGCAGTACTTC.

This chain connects TRBV15 to TRBJ1-5; D perhaps matches TRBD1 (5 bases). CDR3 length: 18 amino acids. Trimming removed 0 bases at V and 3 bases at J, with 18 bases between. Germline assignment: CDR1 LNHNV and CDR2 YYDKDF (reference sequence). CDR3 sequence: CATSRELRAGMINQPQHF. Written as DNA, the CDR3 is TGTGCCACCAGCAGAGAACTTAGGGCAGGGATGATCAATCAGCCCCAGCATTTT.

The genes are TRBV28 and TRBJ1-1; a possible D gene is TRBD1 (5 bases). This CDR3 is built from 15 residues. V was pared by 3 bases and J by 2 bases, with 13 bases between. Germline V CDR1 and CDR2: MDHEN, SYDVKM. The CDR3 region has the DNA TGTGCCAGCAGTTTTGGGGGAGAGGGAAACACTGAAGCTTTCTTT. Amino acids: CASSFGGEGNTEAFF.

The rearrangement uses TRBV28 and TRBJ1-2; D is uncertain. The germline CDR1 and CDR2 sequences are MDHEN and SYDVKM. V shed 7 bases and J shed 4 bases, with 10 bases lying between them. The CDR3 runs to 12 residues. DNA of the CDR3: TGTGCCAGCAATAGCGCAGGCTATGGCTACACCTTC. This sequence encodes CASNSAGYGYTF.

The V and J genes are TRBV7-9 and TRBJ1-5; 10 bases match TRBD1. Germline V gives CDR1 SEHNR, CDR2 FQNEAQ (reference sequence). V lost 2 bases and J lost 6; bases outside the gene matches: 10. The CDR3 covers 17 residues. The CDR3 is CASSLTIGTGESQPQHF. In DNA, the CDR3 is TGTGCCAGCAGCTTAACGATTGGGACAGGGGAAAGTCAGCCCCAGCATTTT.

The genes are TRBV7-9 and TRBJ1-1; 10 bases map to TRBD1. The CDR3 has 16 residues. V dropped 0 bases and J dropped 2; count of bases not matched to a gene: 3. CDR1 and CDR2 from the germline V gene are SEHNR and FQNEAQ (reference sequence). CDR3 sequence (DNA): TGTGCCAGCAGCTTAGCCGCGACAGGGGGCAACACTGAAGCTTTCTTT. This codes for CASSLAATGGNTEAFF. Supplemented by reference TRBV7-9 and TRBJ1-1, the full variable domain reads DTGVSQNPRHKITKRGQNVTFRCDPISEHNRLYWYRQTLGQGPEFLTYFQNEAQLEKSRLLSDRFSAERPKGSFSTLEIQRTEQGDSAMYLCASSLAATGGNTEAFFGQGTRLTVV.

Of note for this clone: This same CDR3 is encoded by further DNA sequences in the sample. This chain joins TRBV7-9 and TRBJ2-1, with D unclear. Germline V lookup: CDR1 SEHNR, CDR2 FQNEAQ (reference sequence). The ends were cut back, 1 base at V and 8 bases at J, with 9 bases in the middle. The CDR3 spans 13 residues. CDR3 nucleotide sequence: TGTGCCAGCAGCTTAGATTTATTGGATGAGCAGTTCTTC. Protein: CASSLDLLDEQFF.

This chain links TRBV5-6 with TRBJ1-1; 10 bases line up with TRBD1. CDR1 is SGHDT and CDR2 is YYEEEE in the germline V gene. The CDR3 has 17 amino acids. J was trimmed by 0 bases and V by 5 bases; bases with no gene match: 10. CDR3 loop: CASSSGQGWLMNTEAFF. In nucleotides, the CDR3 is TGTGCCAGCAGTTCGGGACAGGGGTGGTTGATGAACACTGAAGCTTTCTTT.